Here is one T cell receptor beta chain with its context. Trimming cost V 1 base and J 1 base, with 15 bases left between them. CDR3 length: 17 amino acids. CDR1 and CDR2 (germline): SGDLS, YYNGEE. TCRdb's copy holds only in-frame clones and misses some; the assay was immunoSEQ multiplex PCR. The profile shows roughly 200,000 clones, about 88% of them singletons. The sample belongs to a study of blood T cell repertoires in COVID-19. Material for sequencing was peripheral blood. This TCR derives from a man between 65 and 85 years old with acute or convalescent COVID-19. This chain uses TRBV9 with TRBJ2-1, with D tentatively TRBD2 (6 bases). The CDR3 sequence is CASSVPRQGGSYNEQFF. Written as DNA, the CDR3 is TGTGCCAGCAGCGTACCCCGGCAGGGAGGTTCCTACAATGAGCAGTTCTTC. The whole variable domain, filled in from reference TRBV9 and TRBJ2-1, reads DSGVTQTPKHLITATGQRVTLRCSPRSGDLSVYWYQQSLDQGLQFLIQYYNGEERAKGNILERFSAQQFPDLHSELNLSSLELGDSALYFCASSVPRQGGSYNEQFFGPGTRLTVL.